A single sample is the source of the 2 T cell receptor beta chains below, sequenced in a study of response to subunit inactivated influenza vaccine. TCRdb processed the RT-PCR reads anew with MiXCR; each CDR3 protein has one entry. The sample consists of more than 200,000 distinct CDR3 sequences, less than 15% of them appearing once. The sequencing used non-naive T cells sorted from PBMCs, collected less than 15 days before vaccination. The source is a man aged 45-65 years who received an inactivated influenza vaccine.

At least ten counts were recorded for this clonotype. This chain uses TRBV7-9 with TRBJ2-2; D is ambiguous. The germline V gene encodes CDR1 SEHNR and CDR2 FQNEAQ (reference sequence). The length of the CDR3 is 13 residues. Trimming took 1 base from V and 3 from J, leaving 3 bases between them. The CDR3 loop reads CASSLEYTGELFF. The CDR3 DNA follows: TGTGCCAGCAGCTTAGAGTACACCGGGGAGCTGTTTTTT.

This clonotype was observed many times. V and J are TRBV20-1 and TRBJ1-5; a weak D match, TRBD1 (5 bases). V was clipped by 3 bases and J by 4 bases, with 10 bases between them. The CDR3 is 13 residues long. Germline V gene data show CDR1 as DFQATT and CDR2 as SNEGSKA (reference sequence). CDR3 nucleotides: TGCAGTGCTAGTTCCGGGGGGAATCAGCCCCAGCATTTT. Encoded protein: CSASSGGNQPQHF.